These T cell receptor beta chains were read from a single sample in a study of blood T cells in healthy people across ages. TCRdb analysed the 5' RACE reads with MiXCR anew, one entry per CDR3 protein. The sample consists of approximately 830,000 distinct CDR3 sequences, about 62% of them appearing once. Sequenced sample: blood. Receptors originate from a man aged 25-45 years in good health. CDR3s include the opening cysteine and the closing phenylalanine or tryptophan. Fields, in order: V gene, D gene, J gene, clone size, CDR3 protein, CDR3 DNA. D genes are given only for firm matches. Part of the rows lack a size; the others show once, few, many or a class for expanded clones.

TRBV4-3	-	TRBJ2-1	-	CASSQGTRAGNEQFF	TGCGCCAGCAGCCAGGGGACGCGGGCGGGTAATGAGCAGTTCTTC
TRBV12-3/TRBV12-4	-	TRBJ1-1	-	CASSPPQGRAFF	TGTGCCAGCAGTCCCCCGCAGGGTCGGGCTTTCTTT
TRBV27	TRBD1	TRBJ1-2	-	CASSLSPTGGLSYTF	TGTGCCAGCAGTTTATCCCCGACAGGGGGCTTGAGCTACACCTTT
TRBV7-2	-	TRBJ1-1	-	CASSLWQSTEAFF	TGTGCCAGCAGCTTATGGCAATCAACTGAAGCTTTCTTT
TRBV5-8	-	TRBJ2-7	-	CASSWRDRLYEQYF	TGTGCCAGCAGCTGGAGGGACAGACTCTACGAGCAGTACTTC
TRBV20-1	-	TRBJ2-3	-	CSAPPGVKDTQYF	TGCAGTGCCCCCCCAGGGGTGAAAGATACGCAGTATTTT
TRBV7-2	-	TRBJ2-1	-	CASSLVLRSYNEQFF	TGTGCCAGCAGCTTAGTCCTCCGGTCCTACAATGAGCAGTTCTTC
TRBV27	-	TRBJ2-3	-	CASSPTQGSPTDTQYF	TGTGCCAGCAGCCCCACACAGGGATCCCCCACAGATACGCAGTATTTT
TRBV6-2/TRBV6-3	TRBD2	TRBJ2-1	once	CASRGLAHLNEQFF	TGTGCCAGCAGGGGACTAGCGCACCTTAATGAGCAGTTCTTC
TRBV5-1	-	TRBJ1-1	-	CASSRSRDANTEAFF	TGCGCCAGCAGCAGGTCCCGGGACGCGAACACTGAAGCTTTCTTT
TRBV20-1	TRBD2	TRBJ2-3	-	CSAAAAGGINTQYF	TGCAGTGCCGCCGCAGCGGGGGGGATTAATACGCAGTATTTT
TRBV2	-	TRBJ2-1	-	CASRFYRDLSYNEQFF	TGTGCCAGCAGGTTTTACCGGGACCTTTCCTACAATGAGCAGTTCTTC
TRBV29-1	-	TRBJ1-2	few	CSVGPAGALPNYGYTF	TGCAGCGTTGGCCCGGCAGGGGCTCTCCCTAACTATGGCTACACCTTC
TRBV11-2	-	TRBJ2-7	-	CASSPIAGTRQEQYF	TGTGCCAGCAGCCCTATCGCCGGGACGCGTCAGGAGCAGTACTTC
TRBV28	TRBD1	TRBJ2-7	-	CASSIRDRGRDEQYF	TGTGCCAGCAGTATCCGGGACAGGGGTAGGGACGAGCAGTACTTC
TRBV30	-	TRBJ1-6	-	CAWAGPNNSPLHF	TGTGCCTGGGCGGGACCGAATAATTCACCCCTCCACTTT
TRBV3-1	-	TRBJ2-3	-	CASSQDPVLSTDTQYF	TGTGCCAGCAGCCAAGATCCGGTTCTGTCCACAGATACGCAGTATTTT
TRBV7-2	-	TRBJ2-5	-	CASSPGWGVGETQYF	TGTGCCAGCAGCCCCGGTTGGGGGGTCGGGGAGACCCAGTACTTC